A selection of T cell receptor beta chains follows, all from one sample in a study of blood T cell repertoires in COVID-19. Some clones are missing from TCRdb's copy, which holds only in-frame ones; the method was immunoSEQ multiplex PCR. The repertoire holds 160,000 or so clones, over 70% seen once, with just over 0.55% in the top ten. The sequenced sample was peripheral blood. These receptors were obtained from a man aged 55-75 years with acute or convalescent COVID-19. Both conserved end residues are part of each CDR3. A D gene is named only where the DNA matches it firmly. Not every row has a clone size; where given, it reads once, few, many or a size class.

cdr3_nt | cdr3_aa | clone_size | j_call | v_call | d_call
TGTGCCAGCAGCTCCGTTCCAGGGAGGGGAGCTAACTATGGCTACACCTTC | CASSSVPGRGANYGYTF | few | TRBJ1-2 | TRBV5-4 | -
TGTGCCAGCAGCGTGAACATAGCGGGGGGGCAAGCCCAGTACTTC | CASSVNIAGGQAQYF | - | TRBJ2-5 | TRBV7-2 | TRBD2
TGTGCCAGCAGCTTAGGTGACAGGAGCTCCTATAATTCACCCCTCCACTTT | CASSLGDRSSYNSPLHF | - | TRBJ1-6 | TRBV7-8 | -
TGTGCCAGTAGTTCCCGGGTCCGTGAGACCCAGTACTTC | CASSSRVRETQYF | few | TRBJ2-5 | TRBV19 | -
TGTGCCAGCAGTGGAACACAGTCGAGCAATCAGCCCCAGCATTTT | CASSGTQSSNQPQHF | once | TRBJ1-5 | TRBV27 | -
TGTGCCAGCAGCCTAACAGGGGGAGGCGGCTACACCTTC | CASSLTGGGGYTF | - | TRBJ1-2 | TRBV7-2 | TRBD1
TGCGCCAGCAGCTTGTTTCCGGGACTAAATAATGAAAAACTGTTTTTT | CASSLFPGLNNEKLFF | once | TRBJ1-4 | TRBV5-1 | -
TGTGCCAGCAGCTTAGTTCCCCGGCGGGGGGGCGGGACCCAGTACTTC | CASSLVPRRGGGTQYF | - | TRBJ2-5 | TRBV7-2 | TRBD2
TGTGCCAGCAGCGAGCGGGAGGGGTACAATGAGCAGTTCTTC | CASSEREGYNEQFF | - | TRBJ2-1 | TRBV5-4 | TRBD2
TGTGCCAGCAGCCAATCGGCTAGCGGGGGGGCCCAGTACTTC | CASSQSASGGAQYF | - | TRBJ2-5 | TRBV6-2/TRBV6-3 | TRBD2
TGTGCCAGCAGTCCCCTTTTCGGACAGGCAACTAATGAAAAACTGTTTTTT | CASSPLFGQATNEKLFF | few | TRBJ1-4 | TRBV28 | TRBD1
TGTGCCAGCAGCGGCCGAGGCGGAGCCTACGAGCAGTACTTC | CASSGRGGAYEQYF | - | TRBJ2-7 | TRBV7-2 | -
TGCGCCAGCAGCTTGGGAGGGACTAGTAACTCAGATTCCCAGTACTTC | CASSLGGTSNSDSQYF | - | TRBJ2-5 | TRBV5-1 | TRBD2
TGCGCCAGCAGCTTGGAAATTTTAGCGGGAAGAACCACAGATACGCAGTATTTT | CASSLEILAGRTTDTQYF | - | TRBJ2-3 | TRBV5-1 | TRBD2
TGTGCCAGCAGCCGCGGGGACTATGGCTACACCTTC | CASSRGDYGYTF | - | TRBJ1-2 | TRBV28 | -
TGTGCCAGCAGCTTAGCCCACAGGGGGCCTTACAATGAGCAGTTCTTC | CASSLAHRGPYNEQFF | - | TRBJ2-1 | TRBV11-3 | TRBD1
TGTGCCAGCAGTTACTCGACAGGGACTGACGGCTACACCTTC | CASSYSTGTDGYTF | - | TRBJ1-2 | TRBV6-6 | TRBD1
TGTGCCAGCACCCTCGGCAGGGGCTTCCTCGGGTCTGGGGCCAACGTCCTGACTTTC | CASTLGRGFLGSGANVLTF | - | TRBJ2-6 | TRBV11-2 | -
TGTGCCAGTTCGACTCAACCGGGACAGCCACCAGATACGCAGTATTTT | CASSTQPGQPPDTQYF | - | TRBJ2-3 | TRBV28 | TRBD1
TGTGCCAGCAGTCTAAGCGGGGGGCGCTACGAGCAGTACTTC | CASSLSGGRYEQYF | - | TRBJ2-7 | TRBV25-1 | TRBD2
TGCGCCAGCAGCTTGGGACAGGTGAACCAAGAGACCCAGTACTTC | CASSLGQVNQETQYF | - | TRBJ2-5 | TRBV5-1 | -
TGTGCCAGCAGTTTACGTGGTCTGGGAGCGGGGGCCGGGGAGCTGTTTTTT | CASSLRGLGAGAGELFF | - | TRBJ2-2 | TRBV27 | TRBD2
TGTGCCAGCAGCTTGGGATCGGCGACAGGGGGTAGTTCACCCCTCCACTTT | CASSLGSATGGSSPLHF | - | TRBJ1-6 | TRBV5-4 | TRBD1
TGTGCCAGCAGTTTCGACAGGGGGGGCAATGAGCAGTTCTTC | CASSFDRGGNEQFF | - | TRBJ2-1 | TRBV7-9 | TRBD1
TGTGCCAGCAGTTCGACGCCCTGGAGCTCCTATAATTCACCCCTCCACTTT | CASSSTPWSSYNSPLHF | - | TRBJ1-6 | TRBV28 | -
TGTGCCAGCACAGGACAGGGTTCCGGCAAACTGTTTTTT | CASTGQGSGKLFF | - | TRBJ1-4 | TRBV9 | TRBD1
TGTGCCAGCAGCCTACAGACTAGCGGGGGGGCTGAGACCCAGTACTTC | CASSLQTSGGAETQYF | - | TRBJ2-5 | TRBV13 | TRBD2
TGTGCCTGGAGCCGGGACAGCTCTCCCGAGCCCCAGCATTTT | CAWSRDSSPEPQHF | - | TRBJ1-5 | TRBV30 | TRBD1
TGTGCCAGCAGCGGCCAGACAGAACGGTGGGGTATTCCCCTCCACTTT | CASSGQTERWGIPLHF | once | TRBJ1-6 | TRBV5-6 | -
TGTGCCAGCAGCCAACTGGACAGGGGATCCAGCAATCAGCCCCAGCATTTT | CASSQLDRGSSNQPQHF | once | TRBJ1-5 | TRBV4-2 | TRBD1
TGTGCCAGCACGGGACACCATAATTCACCCCTCCACTTT | CASTGHHNSPLHF | few | TRBJ1-6 | TRBV28 | -
TGTGCCAGCAGCACCTCCAGGGCAACTAATGAAAAACTGTTTTTT | CASSTSRATNEKLFF | - | TRBJ1-4 | TRBV6-5 | -
TGTGCTAGCTCCCGGGGGGGCCCGGGTCCTGTAGAGCAGTACTTC | CASSRGGPGPVEQYF | few | TRBJ2-7 | TRBV12-5 | TRBD2
TGTGCCAGCAGTTTATCAGGGGTTCAGCCCCAGCATTTT | CASSLSGVQPQHF | once | TRBJ1-5 | TRBV27 | -
TGTGCCACCAGTGTAGGGGCCCGGGGCGGGGCTTACAATGAGCAGTTCTTC | CATSVGARGGAYNEQFF | - | TRBJ2-1 | TRBV24-1 | -
TGTGCCAGTAGTATTGGACACAGCTCTGGAAACACCATATATTTT | CASSIGHSSGNTIYF | few | TRBJ1-3 | TRBV19 | -
TGTGCCAGCAGTGAATCCCAGGGGGCTAAAGATACGCAGTATTTT | CASSESQGAKDTQYF | - | TRBJ2-3 | TRBV25-1 | TRBD1
TGCGCCACCTCTGTGGGGGGGTCCGGGGCCAACGTCCTGACTTTC | CATSVGGSGANVLTF | - | TRBJ2-6 | TRBV10-2 | TRBD2
TGTGCCAGCAGAGACCGGGAGAACCAGCCCCAGCATTTT | CASRDRENQPQHF | once | TRBJ1-5 | TRBV2 | -
TGTGCCAGCATGAAGCAGGGCAATCAGCCCCAGCATTTT | CASMKQGNQPQHF | - | TRBJ1-5 | TRBV2 | -
TGTGCCAGCAGTCCCCGGGATAAGCGGGCGTCCTACAATGAGCAGTTCTTC | CASSPRDKRASYNEQFF | - | TRBJ2-1 | TRBV27 | -
TGCGCCAGCAGATCCGGACAGCTTTACAACACTGAAGCTTTCTTT | CASRSGQLYNTEAFF | once | TRBJ1-1 | TRBV5-1 | -
TGTGCCAGCAGCTTGGGACAGGGGGGTTCCTATAATTCACCCCTCCACTTT | CASSLGQGGSYNSPLHF | - | TRBJ1-6 | TRBV5-4 | TRBD1
TGTGCCAGCAGCCTCGGGACTATCGGTGAGCAGTTCTTC | CASSLGTIGEQFF | - | TRBJ2-1 | TRBV14 | TRBD2
TGTGCCAGCAGTTTACCCCTGGCGGGTGGTAATTCACCCCTCCACTTT | CASSLPLAGGNSPLHF | - | TRBJ1-6 | TRBV6-2/TRBV6-3 | -
TGTGCCAGCAGTTTCGTTTCCGGCTATGGCTACACCTTC | CASSFVSGYGYTF | - | TRBJ1-2 | TRBV27 | -
TGTGCCATCAGTGAAGGCCTACAGGGGGCAGGGAATTCACCCCTCCACTTT | CAISEGLQGAGNSPLHF | - | TRBJ1-6 | TRBV10-3 | TRBD1
TGCGCCAGCAGCTTCGGACAGGTCTCCTACGAGCAGTACTTC | CASSFGQVSYEQYF | - | TRBJ2-7 | TRBV5-1 | TRBD1
TGTGCCAGCAGTTCAACGGGACAGTCCTACGAGCAGTACTTC | CASSSTGQSYEQYF | once | TRBJ2-7 | TRBV6-2/TRBV6-3 | TRBD1
TGTGCCAGCAGCTTAGCGGGAGATGCCCGGGGTGAGCAGTTCTTC | CASSLAGDARGEQFF | - | TRBJ2-1 | TRBV7-2 | -
TGTGCCAGTACCCATGACAGGGTGGGCTACAATGAGCAGTTCTTC | CASTHDRVGYNEQFF | - | TRBJ2-1 | TRBV19 | TRBD1
TGTGCCAGCAGCCATCGGGGGGTCTCGGGTCAGCCCCAGCATTTT | CASSHRGVSGQPQHF | - | TRBJ1-5 | TRBV3-1/TRBV3-2 | -